Each of the 11 T cell receptor beta chains below was sequenced from the same sample in a study of graft-versus-host responses after intestinal transplantation. Repertoires were generated with immunoSEQ multiplex PCR, while TCRdb's copy carries only in-frame clones and drops some. The data contain about 40,000 clones, under 95% of them singletons. This sample comprised PBMCs, obtained approximately 310 days after intestinal transplant. These receptors came from a human patient who received an intestinal transplant, so some T cells may come from the graft donor.

The rearrangement links TRBV5-1 to TRBJ1-2; TRBD1 agrees at 11 bases. V lost 4 bases to trimming and J lost 8 bases; unmatched junction nucleotides: 7. Germline values: CDR1 SGHRS, CDR2 YFSETQ. The CDR3 spans 14 residues. In DNA, the CDR3 is TGCGCCAGCAGCGCCTGGACAGGGGGCGACGGCTACACCTTC. Its translation is CASSAWTGGDGYTF. Complete variable domain (other parts from reference TRBV5-1 and TRBJ1-2): KAGVTQTPRYLIKTRGQQVTLSCSPISGHRSVSWYQQTPGQGLQFLFEYFSETQRNKGNFPGRFSGRQFSNSRSEMNVSTLELGDSALYLCASSAWTGGDGYTFGSGTRLTVV.

J is TRBJ1-6 and V is TRBV9, with a tentative D call TRBD1 (5 bases). V dropped 2 bases and J dropped 10 bases, with 16 bases sitting between them. The CDR3 extends over 15 amino acids. Germline assignment: CDR1 SGDLS and CDR2 YYNGEE. The CDR3 sequence: CASSVPPGRHSPLHF. For the CDR3, the DNA is TGTGCCAGCAGCGTCCCTCCGGGACGTCACTCACCCCTCCACTTT.

V and J are TRBV7-3 and TRBJ1-1; possibly TRBD1 for D (5 bases). CDR1 and CDR2 (germline): SGHTA, FQGTGA. The CDR3 loop spans 15 amino acids. Trimming removed 2 bases from V and 1 base from J, with 11 bases in between. The CDR3 bases are TGTGCCAGCAGCTTACAGGGCGGGAGGAACACTGAAGCTTTCTTT. Translated, it gives CASSLQGGRNTEAFF.

This clone was picked up one time. The DNA for the CDR3 is TGTGCCAGCCAGGACCTGTTGAACACCGGGGAGCTGTTTTTT. Translated: CASQDLLNTGELFF. This chain links TRBV9 with TRBJ2-2, with no clear D. With 7 bases removed from V and 1 base from J, the gap between germline ends came to 11 bases. Germline V CDR1 and CDR2: SGDLS, YYNGEE. The length of the CDR3 is 14 residues.

This chain uses TRBV10-2 with TRBJ1-1; no clear D gene. Germline V gene sequence: CDR1 WSHSY, CDR2 SAAADI. The CDR3 is 14 amino acids. Trimming left V 7 bases short and J 7 bases short, with 19 bases between. CDR3 sequence (DNA): TGCGCCAGCATGGGGAATCAGGCTTTCAGTGAAGCTTTCTTT. Its translation is CASMGNQAFSEAFF.

The chain recombines TRBV10-3 with TRBJ1-1; D call uncertain. This CDR3 region has 12 residues. Deletions cut 8 bases from V and 8 bases from J, with 15 bases between. Looked up from germline, CDR1 is ENHRY and CDR2 is SYGVKD. The CDR3 DNA follows: TGTGCCATCGGATCCGGGCCCCAGGAAGCTTTCTTT. Protein: CAIGSGPQEAFF.

A remark on this clone: The same CDR3 can be traced to other DNA sequences in this sample. The chain recombines TRBV5-6 with TRBJ1-2; no firm D call. The CDR3 spans 8 residues. Germline CDR1 SGHDT, CDR2 YYEEEE. The CDR3: CVSHGYTF. The CDR3 nucleotides read TGTGTGAGTCATGGCTACACCTTC.

The chain recombines TRBV9 with TRBJ1-2; D possibly corresponds to TRBD1 (5 bases). The CDR3 is made up of 16 amino acids. Trimming removed 4 bases at V and 6 bases at J, with 22 bases between. CDR1 SGDLS and CDR2 YYNGEE come from the germline V gene. CDR3 region: CASSPGPGPNKDGYTF. The DNA for the CDR3 is TGTGCCAGCAGCCCAGGCCCAGGGCCGAACAAGGATGGCTACACCTTC.

J is TRBJ1-6 and V is TRBV7-9, with D uncertain. The V and J ends lost 2 bases and 7 bases respectively, with 12 bases between them. The CDR3 length is 15 residues. Looked up from germline, CDR1 is SEHNR and CDR2 is FQNEAQ (reference sequence). In DNA form, the CDR3 reads TGTGCCAGCAGCTTAAACCGGGGTCAGAATTCACCCCTCCACTTT. Its translation is CASSLNRGQNSPLHF.

J is TRBJ2-1 and V is TRBV5-1; 9 positions agree with TRBD2. The CDR3 has 15 residues. Germline V lookup: CDR1 SGHRS, CDR2 YFSETQ. J gave up 4 bases and V 0 bases, and 2 bases lay outside the gene matches. The CDR3 loop reads CASSLGLAGYNEQFF. The CDR3 DNA is TGCGCCAGCAGCTTGGGCCTAGCGGGGTACAATGAGCAGTTCTTC.

This chain links TRBV6-1 with TRBJ1-4; tentatively, D is TRBD1 (5 bases). The CDR3 is 15 amino acids. Germline values: CDR1 MNHNS, CDR2 SASEGT. V was pared by 3 bases and J by 8 bases, with 16 bases between. The CDR3, as DNA: TGTGCCAGCAGTGACGGGCTCGGGGCCTACGAAAAACTGTTTTTT. Amino acids: CASSDGLGAYEKLFF.